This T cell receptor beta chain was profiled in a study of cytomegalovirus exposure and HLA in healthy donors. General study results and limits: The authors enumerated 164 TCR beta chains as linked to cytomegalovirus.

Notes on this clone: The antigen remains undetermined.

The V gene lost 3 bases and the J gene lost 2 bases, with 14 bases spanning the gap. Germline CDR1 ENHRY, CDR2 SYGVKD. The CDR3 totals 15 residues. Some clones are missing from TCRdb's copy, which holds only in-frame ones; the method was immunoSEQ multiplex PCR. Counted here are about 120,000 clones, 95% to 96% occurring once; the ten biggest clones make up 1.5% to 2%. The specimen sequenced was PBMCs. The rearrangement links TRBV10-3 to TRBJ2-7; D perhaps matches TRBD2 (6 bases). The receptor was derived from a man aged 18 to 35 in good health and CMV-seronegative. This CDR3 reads CAISDLGGGTYEQYF. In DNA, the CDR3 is TGTGCCATCAGTGACCTGGGAGGAGGGACCTACGAGCAGTACTTC.